This passage covers 8 T cell receptor beta chains from one sample sequenced in a study of cytomegalovirus exposure and HLA in healthy donors. 60 Vbeta and 13 Jbeta primers were used in PCR. TCRdb keeps only in-frame clones here, not all; method: immunoSEQ multiplex PCR. The sample yields 99,000 or so clones, about three quarters seen once. The sequenced sample was PBMCs. The receptors here all came from a woman in her thirties or forties in good health and CMV-seropositive.

The chain has TRBV5-1 and TRBJ2-7; 7 bases line up with TRBD1. V lost 4 bases and J lost 4; bases outside the gene matches: 8. CDR1 is SGHRS and CDR2 is YFSETQ in the germline V gene. CDR3 length: 14 residues. The CDR3 coding sequence is TGCGCCAGCAGCACGGGACAGCCGAGTTACGAGCAGTACTTC. Translation gives CASSTGQPSYEQYF. The full variable domain, rest sourced from reference TRBV5-1 and TRBJ2-7, is KAGVTQTPRYLIKTRGQQVTLSCSPISGHRSVSWYQQTPGQGLQFLFEYFSETQRNKGNFPGRFSGRQFSNSRSEMNVSTLELGDSALYLCASSTGQPSYEQYFGPGTRLTVT.

The chain joins TRBV5-4 to TRBJ2-7, with D possibly matching TRBD2 (5 bases). The CDR3 sequence is 15 residues long. Germline V gene data show CDR1 as SGHNT and CDR2 as YYREEE (reference sequence). V lost 1 base and J 6 bases, leaving 17 bases between the germline ends. For the CDR3, the DNA is TGTGCCAGCAGCTTGATAACGGGATACCTGCCCGAGCAGTACTTC. Its translation: CASSLITGYLPEQYF.

Only a few counts were recorded for this clone. The chain combines TRBV11-3 with TRBJ2-1; 13 bases agree with TRBD2. With V trimmed by 4 bases and J by 3 bases, 3 bases remained unmatched. This CDR3 region has 16 residues. The germline CDR1 and CDR2 sequences are SGHNT and YENEEA. CDR3 in amino acids: CASSSGTSGVYNEQFF. The CDR3 nucleotides are TGTGCCAGCAGCTCCGGGACTAGCGGGGTCTACAATGAGCAGTTCTTC.

This clone has a single count. The V call is TRBV11-3, the J call TRBJ1-1, with D uncertain. Looked up from germline, CDR1 is SGHNT and CDR2 is YENEEA. This CDR3 is built from 15 residues. The V and J ends lost 5 bases and 6 bases respectively, with 19 bases between them. CDR3 bases: TGTGCCAGCAGCAACCGATGGGCTAGGGAGCCTGAAGCTTTCTTT. Translated, it gives CASSNRWAREPEAFF. The full variable domain, completed using reference TRBV11-3 and TRBJ1-1, is EAGVVQSPRYKIIEKKQPVAFWCNPISGHNTLYWYLQNLGQGPELLIRYENEEAVDDSQLPKDRFSAERLKGVDSTLKIQPAELGDSAVYLCASSNRWAREPEAFFGQGTRLTVV.

The rearrangement links TRBV28 to TRBJ2-1; TRBD1 might be the D (6 bases). The CDR3 extends over 18 amino acids. Trimming took off 2 bases at V and 4 bases at J, with 21 bases between the two ends. Germline V gene data show CDR1 as MDHEN and CDR2 as SYDVKM. The CDR3 bases are TGTGCCAGCAGTTTAACGACCAGCTTACTAAGGGGGTACAATGAGCAGTTCTTC. This sequence encodes CASSLTTSLLRGYNEQFF.

This chain connects TRBV28 to TRBJ1-3, with 7 positions matching TRBD1. J lost 4 bases, V lost 9 bases, and 15 bases had no gene match. The germline V gene has CDR1 MDHEN and CDR2 SYDVKM. The CDR3 has 16 amino acids. CDR3 residues: CARGVINRGAGNTIYF. The DNA for the CDR3 is TGTGCCAGAGGAGTAATAAACAGGGGCGCCGGAAACACCATATATTTT. The complete variable domain, with remaining parts taken from reference TRBV28 and TRBJ1-3, reads DVKVTQSSRYLVKRTGEKVFLECVQDMDHENMFWYRQDPGLGLRLIYFSYDVKMKEKGDIPEGYSVSREKKERFSLILESASTNQTSMYLCARGVINRGAGNTIYFGEGSWLTVV.

The chain is built from TRBV29-1 and TRBJ2-1; possible D gene TRBD1, 5 bases. The CDR3 extends over 12 amino acids. V was clipped by 8 bases and J by 2 bases, with 10 bases between them. The germline V gene has CDR1 SQVTM and CDR2 ANQGSEA. The chain's CDR3 is CSLGQTYNEQFF. The DNA for the CDR3 is TGCAGCCTGGGGCAGACCTACAATGAGCAGTTCTTC.

V gene TRBV6-6 combines with J gene TRBJ1-4; 10 bases fit TRBD1. The CDR3 loop spans 16 amino acids. The ends lost 0 bases at V and 8 bases at J; junction bases unmatched: 6. The germline V gene encodes CDR1 MNHNY and CDR2 SVGAGI (reference sequence). CDR3 in amino acids: CASSYSIRQGAEKLFF. CDR3 nucleotide sequence: TGTGCCAGCAGTTACTCTATAAGACAGGGGGCGGAAAAACTGTTTTTT.